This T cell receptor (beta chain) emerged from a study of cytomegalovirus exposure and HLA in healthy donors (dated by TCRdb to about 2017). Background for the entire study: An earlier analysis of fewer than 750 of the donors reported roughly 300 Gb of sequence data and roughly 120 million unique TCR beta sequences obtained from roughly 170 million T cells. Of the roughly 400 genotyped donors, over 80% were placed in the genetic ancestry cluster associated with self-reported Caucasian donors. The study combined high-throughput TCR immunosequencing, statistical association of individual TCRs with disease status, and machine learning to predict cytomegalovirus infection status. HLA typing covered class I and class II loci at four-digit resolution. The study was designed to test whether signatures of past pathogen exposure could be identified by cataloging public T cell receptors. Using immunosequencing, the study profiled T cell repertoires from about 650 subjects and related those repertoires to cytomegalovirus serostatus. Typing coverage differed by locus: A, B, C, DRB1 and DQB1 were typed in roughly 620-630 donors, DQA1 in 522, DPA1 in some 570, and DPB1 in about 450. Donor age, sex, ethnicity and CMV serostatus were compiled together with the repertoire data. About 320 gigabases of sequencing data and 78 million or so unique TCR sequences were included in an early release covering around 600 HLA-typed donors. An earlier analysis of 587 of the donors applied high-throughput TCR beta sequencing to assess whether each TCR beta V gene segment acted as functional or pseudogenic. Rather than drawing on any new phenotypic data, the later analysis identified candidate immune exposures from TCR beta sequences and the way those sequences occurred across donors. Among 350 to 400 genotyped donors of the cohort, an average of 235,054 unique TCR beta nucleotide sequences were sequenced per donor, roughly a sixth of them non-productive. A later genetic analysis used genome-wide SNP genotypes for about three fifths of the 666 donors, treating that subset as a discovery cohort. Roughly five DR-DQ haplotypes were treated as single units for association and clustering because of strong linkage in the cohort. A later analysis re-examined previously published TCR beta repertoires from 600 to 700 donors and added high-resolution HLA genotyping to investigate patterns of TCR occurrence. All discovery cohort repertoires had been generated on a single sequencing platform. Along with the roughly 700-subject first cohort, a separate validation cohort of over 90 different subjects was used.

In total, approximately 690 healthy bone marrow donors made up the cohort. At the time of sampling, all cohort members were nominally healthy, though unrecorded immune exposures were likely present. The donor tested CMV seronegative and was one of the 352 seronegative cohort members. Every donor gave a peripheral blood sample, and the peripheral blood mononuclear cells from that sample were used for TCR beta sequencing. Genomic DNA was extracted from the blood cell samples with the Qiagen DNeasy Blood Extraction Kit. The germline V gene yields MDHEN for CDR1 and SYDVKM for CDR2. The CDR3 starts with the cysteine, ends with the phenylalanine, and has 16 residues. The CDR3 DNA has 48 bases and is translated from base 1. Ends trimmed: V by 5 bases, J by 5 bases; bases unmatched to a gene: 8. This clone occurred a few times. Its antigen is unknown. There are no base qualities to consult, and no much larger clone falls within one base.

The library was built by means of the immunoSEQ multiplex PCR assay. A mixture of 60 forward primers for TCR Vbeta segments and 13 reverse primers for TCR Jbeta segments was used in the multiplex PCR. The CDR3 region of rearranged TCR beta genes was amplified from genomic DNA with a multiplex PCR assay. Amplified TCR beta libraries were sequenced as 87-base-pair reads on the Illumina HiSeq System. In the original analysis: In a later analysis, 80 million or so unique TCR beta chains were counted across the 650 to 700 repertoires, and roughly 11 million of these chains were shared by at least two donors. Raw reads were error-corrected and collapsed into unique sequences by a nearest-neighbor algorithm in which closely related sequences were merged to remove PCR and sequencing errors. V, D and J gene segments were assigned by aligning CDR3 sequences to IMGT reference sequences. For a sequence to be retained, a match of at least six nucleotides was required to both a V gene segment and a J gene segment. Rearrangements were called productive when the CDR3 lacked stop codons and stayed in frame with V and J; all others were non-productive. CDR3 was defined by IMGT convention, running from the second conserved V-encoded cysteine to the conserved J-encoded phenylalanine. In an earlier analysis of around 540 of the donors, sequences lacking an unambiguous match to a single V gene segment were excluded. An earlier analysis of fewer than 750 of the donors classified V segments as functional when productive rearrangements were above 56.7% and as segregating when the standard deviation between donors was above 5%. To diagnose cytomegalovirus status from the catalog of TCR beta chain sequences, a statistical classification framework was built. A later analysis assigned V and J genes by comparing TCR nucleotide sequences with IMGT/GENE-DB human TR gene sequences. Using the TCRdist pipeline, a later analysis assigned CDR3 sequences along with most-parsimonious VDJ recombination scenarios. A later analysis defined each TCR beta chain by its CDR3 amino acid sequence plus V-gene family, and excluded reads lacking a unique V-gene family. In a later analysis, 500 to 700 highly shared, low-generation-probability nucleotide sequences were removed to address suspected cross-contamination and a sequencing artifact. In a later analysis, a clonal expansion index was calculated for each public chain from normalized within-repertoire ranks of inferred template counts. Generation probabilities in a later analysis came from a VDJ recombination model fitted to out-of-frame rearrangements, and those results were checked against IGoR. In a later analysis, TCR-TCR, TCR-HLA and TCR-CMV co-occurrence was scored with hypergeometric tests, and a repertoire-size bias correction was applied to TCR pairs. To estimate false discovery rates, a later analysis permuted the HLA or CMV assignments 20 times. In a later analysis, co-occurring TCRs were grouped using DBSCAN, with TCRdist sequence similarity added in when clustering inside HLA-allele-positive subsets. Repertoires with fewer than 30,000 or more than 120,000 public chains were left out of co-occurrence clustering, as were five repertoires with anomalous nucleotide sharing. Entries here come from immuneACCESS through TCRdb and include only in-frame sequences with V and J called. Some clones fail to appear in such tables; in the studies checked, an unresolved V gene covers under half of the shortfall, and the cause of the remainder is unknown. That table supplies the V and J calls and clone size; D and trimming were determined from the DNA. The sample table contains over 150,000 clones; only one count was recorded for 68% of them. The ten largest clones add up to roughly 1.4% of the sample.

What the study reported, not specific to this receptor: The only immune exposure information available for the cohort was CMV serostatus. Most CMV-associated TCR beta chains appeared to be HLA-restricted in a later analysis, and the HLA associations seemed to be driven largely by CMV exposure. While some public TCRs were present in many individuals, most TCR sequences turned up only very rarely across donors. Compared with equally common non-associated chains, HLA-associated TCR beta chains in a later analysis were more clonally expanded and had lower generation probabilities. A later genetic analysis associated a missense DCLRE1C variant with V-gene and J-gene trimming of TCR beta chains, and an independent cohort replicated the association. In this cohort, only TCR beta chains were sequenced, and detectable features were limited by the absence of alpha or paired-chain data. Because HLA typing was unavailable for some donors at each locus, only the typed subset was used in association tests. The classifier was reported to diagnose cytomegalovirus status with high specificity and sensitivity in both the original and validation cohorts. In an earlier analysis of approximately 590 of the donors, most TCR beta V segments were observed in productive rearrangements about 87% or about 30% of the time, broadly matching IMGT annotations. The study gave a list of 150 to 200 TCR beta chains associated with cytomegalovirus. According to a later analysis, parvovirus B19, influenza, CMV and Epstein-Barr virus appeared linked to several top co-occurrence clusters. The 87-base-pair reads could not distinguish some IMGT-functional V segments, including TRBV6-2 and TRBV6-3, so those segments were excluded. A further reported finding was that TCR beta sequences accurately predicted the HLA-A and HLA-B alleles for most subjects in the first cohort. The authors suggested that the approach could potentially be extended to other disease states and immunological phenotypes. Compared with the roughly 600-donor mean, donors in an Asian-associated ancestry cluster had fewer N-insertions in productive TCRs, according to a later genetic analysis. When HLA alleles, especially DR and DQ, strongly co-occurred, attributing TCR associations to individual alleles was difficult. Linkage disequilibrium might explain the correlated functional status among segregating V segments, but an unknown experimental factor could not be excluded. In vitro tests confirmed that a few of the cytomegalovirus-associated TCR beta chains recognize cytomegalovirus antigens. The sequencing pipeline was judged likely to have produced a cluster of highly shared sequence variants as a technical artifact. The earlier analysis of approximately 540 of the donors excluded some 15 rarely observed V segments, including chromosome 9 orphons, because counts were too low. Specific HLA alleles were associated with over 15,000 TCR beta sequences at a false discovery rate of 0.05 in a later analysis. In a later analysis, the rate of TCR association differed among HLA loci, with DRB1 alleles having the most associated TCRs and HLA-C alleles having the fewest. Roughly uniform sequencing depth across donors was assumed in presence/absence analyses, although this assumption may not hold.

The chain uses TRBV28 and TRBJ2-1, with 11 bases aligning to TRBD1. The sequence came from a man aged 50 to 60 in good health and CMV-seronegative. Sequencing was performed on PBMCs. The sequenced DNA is TGTGCCAGCAGTCTCATCGGACAGGGGGCTCACAATGAGCAGTTCTTC. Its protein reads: CASSLIGQGAHNEQFF. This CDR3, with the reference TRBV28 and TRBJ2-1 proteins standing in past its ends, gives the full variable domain DVKVTQSSRYLVKRTGEKVFLECVQDMDHENMFWYRQDPGLGLRLIYFSYDVKMKEKGDIPEGYSVSREKKERFSLILESASTNQTSMYLCASSLIGQGAHNEQFFGPGTRLTVL.